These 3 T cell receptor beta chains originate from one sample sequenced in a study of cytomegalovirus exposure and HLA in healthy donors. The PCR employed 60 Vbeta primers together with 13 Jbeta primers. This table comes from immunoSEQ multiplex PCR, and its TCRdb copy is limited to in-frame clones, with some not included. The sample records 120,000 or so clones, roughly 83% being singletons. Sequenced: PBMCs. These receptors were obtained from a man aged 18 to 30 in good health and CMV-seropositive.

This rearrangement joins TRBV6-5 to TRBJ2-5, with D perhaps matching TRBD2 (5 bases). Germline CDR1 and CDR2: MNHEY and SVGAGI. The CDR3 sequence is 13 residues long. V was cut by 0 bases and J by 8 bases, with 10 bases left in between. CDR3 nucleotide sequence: TGTGCCAGCAGTTACTCGCGGGTCGGTACCCAGTACTTC. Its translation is CASSYSRVGTQYF.

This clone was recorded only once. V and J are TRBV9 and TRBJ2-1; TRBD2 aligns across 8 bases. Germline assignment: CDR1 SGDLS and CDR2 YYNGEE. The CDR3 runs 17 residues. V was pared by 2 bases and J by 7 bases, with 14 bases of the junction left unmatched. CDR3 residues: CASSVREAGDYMNEQFF. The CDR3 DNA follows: TGTGCCAGCAGCGTTCGTGAAGCGGGGGACTACATGAATGAGCAGTTCTTC.

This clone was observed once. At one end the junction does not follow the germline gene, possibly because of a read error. CDR3: CASREDRENQPQHF. For the CDR3, the DNA is TGTGCCAGCAGGGAAGACAGGGAAAATCAGCCCCAGCATTTT. This chain links TRBV2 with TRBJ1-5, with 7 bases aligning to TRBD1. The CDR3 covers 14 residues. Germline CDR1 reads SNHLY; CDR2 reads FYNNEI.